A selection of T cell receptor beta chains follows, all from one sample in a study of CD8+ T cells in alopecia areata. This table comes from immunoSEQ multiplex PCR, and its TCRdb copy is limited to in-frame clones, with some not included. The table lists about 150,000 clones, under 60% of them singletons. Specimen: CD8+ T cells sorted from blood, collected at week 0. The origin of the receptors is a human donor with alopecia areata. Both conserved end residues are part of each CDR3. D genes are given only for firm matches. Size values are once, few and many counts, or a class for expanded clones, and some rows have none.

j_call clone_size d_call v_call cdr3_aa cdr3_nt
TRBJ1-2 few NA TRBV4-1 CASSQEWWGRNYGYTF TGCGCCAGCAGCCAAGAATGGTGGGGGAGGAACTATGGCTACACCTTC
TRBJ2-3 NA TRBD1 TRBV7-6 CASSLVSRDSEVTDTQYF TGTGCCAGCAGCTTAGTTTCCAGGGACAGCGAAGTCACAGATACGCAGTATTTT
TRBJ1-2 NA NA TRBV6-6 CASSYLGSNYGYTF TGTGCCAGCAGTTACTTAGGCAGTAACTATGGCTACACCTTC
TRBJ2-1 few TRBD2 TRBV29-1 CSVQLAGGDRIF TGCAGCGTCCAACTAGCGGGGGGGGATAGGATCTTC
TRBJ2-1 NA NA TRBV10-3 CATVDKTGYNEQFF TGTGCCACGGTAGACAAGACAGGCTACAATGAGCAGTTCTTC
TRBJ1-1 NA NA TRBV5-6 CASSLAGDTEAFF TGTGCCAGCAGCTTGGCCGGGGACACTGAAGCTTTCTTT
TRBJ1-1 NA TRBD1 TRBV9 CASSVATQGGRNEAFF TGTGCCAGCAGCGTAGCTACTCAGGGGGGCAGGAATGAAGCTTTCTTT
TRBJ2-1 NA TRBD1 TRBV19 CASSTTGVNEQFF TGTGCCAGTAGTACCACAGGGGTCAATGAGCAGTTCTTC
TRBJ1-2 NA NA TRBV4-3 CASSQDRGVSGYGYTF TGCGCCAGCAGCCAAGATCGCGGGGTTAGCGGCTATGGCTACACCTTC
TRBJ2-7 NA TRBD2 TRBV9 CASGAGGGPIFF TGTGCCAGCGGCGCGGGGGGCGGGCCAATTTTCTTC
TRBJ2-7 NA NA TRBV29-1 CSVETATSSYEQYF TGCAGCGTTGAAACAGCCACCTCCTCCTACGAGCAGTACTTC
TRBJ2-7 NA NA TRBV30 CAWSTDEGRGEQYF TGTGCCTGGAGTACCGATGAGGGAAGGGGCGAGCAGTACTTC
TRBJ1-1 NA NA TRBV27 CASSLKQLNTEAFF TGTGCCAGCAGTTTAAAACAGCTGAACACTGAAGCTTTCTTT
TRBJ2-1 NA NA TRBV7-9 CASSQSLNNEQFF TGCGCCAGCAGCCAGTCGCTGAACAATGAGCAGTTCTTC
TRBJ2-7 NA NA TRBV4-3 CASSQGSVDYEQYF TGCGCCAGCAGCCAAGGTAGCGTGGACTACGAGCAGTACTTC
TRBJ1-5 NA NA TRBV27 CASSFSGAGQPQHF TGTGCCAGCAGTTTTAGTGGGGCCGGGCAGCCCCAGCATTTT
TRBJ2-7 NA NA TRBV4-3 CASSQDGNSYEQYF TGCGCCAGCAGCCAAGATGGGAATTCCTACGAGCAGTACTTC
TRBJ1-3 NA NA TRBV5-6 CASSFPGQEGNTIYF TGTGCCAGCAGCTTCCCGGGACAAGAGGGAAACACCATATATTTT